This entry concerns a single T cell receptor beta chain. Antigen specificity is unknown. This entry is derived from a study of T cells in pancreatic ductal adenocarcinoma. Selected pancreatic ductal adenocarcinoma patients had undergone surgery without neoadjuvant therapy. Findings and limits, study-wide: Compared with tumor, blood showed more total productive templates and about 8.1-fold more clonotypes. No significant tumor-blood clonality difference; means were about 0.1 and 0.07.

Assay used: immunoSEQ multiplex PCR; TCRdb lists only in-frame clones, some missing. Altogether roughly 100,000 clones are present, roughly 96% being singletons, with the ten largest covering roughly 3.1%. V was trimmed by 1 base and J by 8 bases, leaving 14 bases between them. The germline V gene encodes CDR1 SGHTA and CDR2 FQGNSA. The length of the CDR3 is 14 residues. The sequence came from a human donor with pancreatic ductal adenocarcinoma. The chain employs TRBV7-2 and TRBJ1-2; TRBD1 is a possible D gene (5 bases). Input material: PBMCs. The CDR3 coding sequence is TGTGCCAGCAGCTTAGAACCGGGACTTGGAGGCTACACCTTC. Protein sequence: CASSLEPGLGGYTF.